This T cell receptor beta chain was profiled in a study of T cell responses to AZD1222 COVID-19 vaccine. Overall study results and limits: The study found Spike-specific TCR breadth and depth rose after two AZD1222 doses. Most donors were white British, females outnumbered males, and clonal diversity was possibly underestimated. In all cases, repertoires were sampled only after the peak T cell response.

CDR1 is GTSNPN and CDR2 is SVGIG in the germline V gene (reference sequence). The ends lost 2 bases at V and 5 bases at J; junction bases unmatched: 8. This CDR3 contains 14 residues. Only in-frame clones appear in the TCRdb table, and some are missing; sequencing was by immunoSEQ multiplex PCR. Of about 160,000 clones in the sample, roughly 94% are singletons; the top ten hold approximately 0.98%. On this clone itself: Its antigen remains unknown.

The rearrangement links TRBV30 to TRBJ1-1; 7 bases match TRBD1. The specimen was peripheral blood, collected 28 days after the second AZD1222 dose. This TCR derives from an adult who received the AZD1222 COVID-19 vaccine. CDR3 sequence: CAWSYHRGRTEAFF. CDR3 bases: TGTGCCTGGAGTTACCACAGGGGACGGACTGAAGCTTTCTTT.